The clone carrying this TCR beta chain has a count of ten or more. Its antigen is not known. The TCRbeta library incorporated unique molecular identifiers. TCRdb used MiXCR to reprocess the PCR reads, holding one entry per CDR3 protein. The sample holds 600,000 or so distinct CDR3 sequences; more than 20% are singletons and the top ten take 13% to 15%. V was trimmed by 2 bases and J by 9 bases, leaving 14 bases between them. From germline, CDR1 is DFQATT and CDR2 SNEGSKA (reference sequence). The CDR3 is made up of 13 amino acids. The record originates from a study of T-cell reconstitution after alpha-beta-depleted transplantation in children. Study observations and caveats: Some patients owed their high day-60 TCRbeta diversity to surviving recipient T cells and thymic progenitors. Approximately two months post-transplant, alpha-beta T cells reportedly originated from several hundred expanded graft clones. Diversity and T-cell counts at one year after transplant derived mostly from new T cells.

This receptor was obtained from a boy in the first two years of life who had a stem cell transplant for acute myeloid leukemia, so the T cells may come from the graft donor. The chain recombines TRBV20-1 with TRBJ2-1; either TRBD1 or TRBD2 may fit D (6 bases each). This specimen consisted of PBMCs, mostly from graft donor cells, obtained 360 days after TCRalphabeta/CD19-depleted stem cell transplant. The CDR3: CSARSGGGGEQFF. The CDR3 DNA reads TGCAGTGCTAGATCCGGAGGAGGGGGTGAGCAGTTCTTC.